Presented here are 13 T cell receptor beta chains from one specimen sequenced in a study of spatial heterogeneity in lung cancer (dated by TCRdb to about 2019). Libraries were built with 5' RACE. TCRdb lists the instrument as NextSeq 500. The raw public reads went through TCRdb reprocessing: fastp at Q25, MiXCR clone calling, in-frame beta chains kept. All rows with the same CDR3 protein become a single entry with the most common DNA and genes. A total of roughly 120,000 distinct CDR3 sequences appear in this sample, 10% to 15% of them only once. The ten largest make up 16% of the sample. The intended sense of this specimen's time point label: blood at routine non-recurrence follow-up after resection. Without any cell sorting, TCR sequencing was performed on whole RNA extracted either from tumor and nontumor lung tissue or from cryopreserved PBMC samples. The sequences come from PBMCs, collected at follow-up. These receptors were collected from a male donor with early-stage non-small cell lung cancer.

This chain connects TRBV18 to TRBJ1-2; 8 positions match TRBD1. Germline lookup yields CDR1 KGHSH and CDR2 LQKENI. This CDR3 contains 15 residues. After removal of 6 bases from V and 8 bases from J, the junction contained 14 bases not matched to a gene. CDR3 in amino acids: CASSLLADRVGGYTF. The DNA for the CDR3 is TGTGCCAGCTCGCTTCTGGCGGACAGGGTAGGAGGCTACACCTTC.

J is TRBJ1-2 and V is TRBV28; no definite D call. This CDR3 is built from 15 residues. Germline loops: CDR1 MDHEN, CDR2 SYDVKM. The V end was cut by 7 bases, the J end by 9 bases, with 24 bases between. CDR3 bases: TGTGCCAGCACCGATCCCCCCAGCTCGGGCATTCGCTACACCTTC. Its translation is CASTDPPSSGIRYTF.

The chain links TRBV7-9 to TRBJ2-3; D unclear. V was trimmed by 7 bases and J by 1 base, leaving 6 bases between them. The CDR3 has 12 amino acids. Germline loops: CDR1 SEHNR, CDR2 FQNEAQ (reference sequence). CDR3 sequence reads: CASTYGTDTQYF. The CDR3 nucleotides are TGTGCCAGCACCTACGGCACAGATACGCAGTATTTT.

This rearrangement joins TRBV12-3 or TRBV12-4 to TRBJ1-3; the match to TRBD1 covers 10 bases. J gave up 8 bases and V 5 bases, and 6 bases lay outside the gene matches. The length of the CDR3 is 14 residues. The CDR3 bases are TGTGCCAGCAGTCTCCGGGACAGGGGACACACCATATATTTT. As protein: CASSLRDRGHTIYF.

This clonotype was observed many times. The chain uses TRBV20-1 and TRBJ1-5, with 8 bases that match TRBD1. V was pared by 1 base and J by 5 bases, with 7 bases of the junction left unmatched. Germline V gene lookup returns CDR1 DFQATT and CDR2 SNEGSKA (reference sequence). This CDR3 is 15 amino acids long. The CDR3 region is CSARVEMTGDQPQHF. In nucleotides, the CDR3 is TGCAGTGCTAGAGTTGAAATGACAGGGGATCAGCCCCAGCATTTT.

This clonotype was counted ten times or more. V is TRBV20-1 and J is TRBJ2-6; 8 bases line up with TRBD2. CDR1 DFQATT and CDR2 SNEGSKA come from the germline V gene (reference sequence). V was pared by 3 bases and J by 4 bases, with 5 bases of the junction left unmatched. CDR3 length: 15 residues. Here the CDR3 reads CSASGLASGANVLTF. The CDR3, as DNA: TGCAGTGCTAGTGGACTAGCTTCAGGGGCCAACGTCCTGACTTTC.

The chain combines TRBV15 with TRBJ1-6; 8 bases are a match to TRBD1. This CDR3 spans 15 amino acids. V was clipped by 1 base and J by 8 bases; unmatched bases: 4. Per the germline V gene, CDR1 is LNHNV and CDR2 is YYDKDF (reference sequence). In DNA form, the CDR3 reads TGTGCCACCAGCAGAGCTACAGGGGGACATTCACCCCTCCACTTT. The encoded protein is CATSRATGGHSPLHF.

The V and J genes are TRBV18 and TRBJ1-3; D is undetermined. V gave up 5 bases and J gave up 1 base, with 12 bases separating them. CDR1 is KGHSH and CDR2 is LQKENI in the germline V gene. The CDR3 extends over 15 amino acids. This CDR3 is CASSTTWQSGNTIYF. DNA of the CDR3: TGTGCCAGCTCAACCACGTGGCAGTCTGGAAACACCATATATTTT.

This clonotype was detected only a few times. The genes are TRBV20-1 and TRBJ1-2; TRBD1 is a possible D gene (6 bases). V was pared by 6 bases and J by 7 bases, with 15 bases between. The CDR3 runs 12 residues. Germline CDR1 and CDR2: DFQATT and SNEGSKA (reference sequence). The CDR3 here is CSAPYRAAGYTF. The CDR3 DNA follows: TGCAGTGCCCCATACAGGGCAGCTGGCTACACCTTC.

The rearrangement uses TRBV7-2 and TRBJ2-7; possibly TRBD1 or TRBD2 for D (5 bases each). CDR3 length equals 15 residues. Germline CDR1 SGHTA, CDR2 FQGNSA. The ends were cut back, 2 bases at V and 0 bases at J, with 11 bases in the middle. CDR3 sequence: CASSLQWGFSYEQYF. CDR3 DNA: TGTGCCAGCAGCTTACAGTGGGGGTTCTCCTACGAGCAGTACTTC. The whole variable domain, filled in from reference TRBV7-2 and TRBJ2-7, reads GAGVSQSPSNKVTEKGKDVELRCDPISGHTALYWYRQSLGQGLEFLIYFQGNSAPDKSGLPSDRFSAERTGGSVSTLTIQRTQQEDSAVYLCASSLQWGFSYEQYFGPGTRLTVT.

Only a few counts were recorded for this clonotype. V and J are TRBV7-2 and TRBJ2-5; D ambiguous. The germline V gene encodes CDR1 SGHTA and CDR2 FQGNSA. The CDR3 runs to 15 residues. The V gene lost 1 base and the J gene lost 5 bases, with 14 bases spanning the gap. CDR3 in amino acids: CASSLGSSGTETQYF. As DNA, the CDR3 is TGTGCCAGCAGCTTAGGGTCCTCAGGTACTGAGACCCAGTACTTC.

This clonotype has a handful of counts. The chain is built from TRBV5-1 and TRBJ2-5; D is uncertain. The CDR3 runs 15 residues. The V end was cut by 2 bases, the J end by 2 bases, with 13 bases between. Germline loops: CDR1 SGHRS, CDR2 YFSETQ. CDR3 bases: TGCGCCAGCAGCTTAGGTGGAACCACTCAAGAGACCCAGTACTTC. Its protein is CASSLGGTTQETQYF.

This clonotype was seen a few times. The V call is TRBV6-2 or TRBV6-3, the J call TRBJ2-6; D unresolved. CDR1 and CDR2 from the germline V gene are MNHEY and SVGEGT. This CDR3 is built from 17 residues. V lost 5 bases and J 0 bases, leaving 14 bases between the germline ends. CDR3 DNA: TGTGCCAGCAGTACACTTACGTCCGACTCTGGGGCCAACGTCCTGACTTTC. Protein: CASSTLTSDSGANVLTF.